This TCR beta chain was retrieved from a study of CD8+ T cells in alopecia areata. Study-wide context: Treatment of the treated patients consisted of oral tofacitinib, 5 to 10 mg twice daily.

The germline gives CDR1 LGHNA, CDR2 YSLEER. Germline trimming cut 1 base from V and 3 bases from J; bases unmatched to any gene: 6. The length of the CDR3 is 16 residues. Findings of the study overall: The treated group had a single nonresponder, limiting CD8+ expansion-response conclusions. Mice showed TCR sharing more clearly than patients did, possibly owing to HLA.

Extracted from the samples, RNA was reverse transcribed into cDNA to serve as the sequencing template. TCRdb keeps only in-frame clones here, not all; method: immunoSEQ multiplex PCR. Seen here are about 140,000 clones, around half observed once, and the top ten hold about 15%. The sample's treatment: oral pan-JAK inhibitor, 5-10 mg twice daily. Alopecia areata patients had lesional scalp punch biopsies and peripheral blood taken from them. A remark on this clone: Its specificity is not known.

The sequences come from CD8+ T cells sorted from blood, collected at week 4, from a patient treated with tofacitinib. The V gene is TRBV4-3, the J gene TRBJ2-3, with 8 bases lining up with TRBD1. This TCR derives from a human donor with alopecia areata. Here the CDR3 reads CASSQVMNRGTDTQYF. CDR3 DNA: TGCGCCAGCAGCCAAGTAATGAACAGGGGGACAGATACGCAGTATTTT.